This T cell receptor beta chain appears in the sequencing data of a study of T cell repertoires and HLA-DP antigens. About the research overall: DNA input averaged about 200 ng in sorted CD137+CD4+ and roughly 1,100 ng in pre-culture CD4+. Study results and limitations: The CD4+ repertoire was not split into naive and memory.

V dropped 2 bases and J dropped 6 bases, with 13 bases sitting between them. This CDR3 is 14 amino acids long. From germline, CDR1 is GTSNPN and CDR2 SVGIG (reference sequence). Untouched CD4+ T cells were bead-isolated from PBMC at around 98% purity. Primers targeted 54 TRBV and 13 TRBJ segments. The data were produced by immunoSEQ multiplex PCR, yet TCRdb's version contains in-frame clones alone and is incomplete. The data contain about 73,000 clones, around three quarters of them seen just once; the ten biggest clones take up 1.5% to 2%. This clone was picked up a small number of times. What it recognizes is unknown.

Sequencing was carried out using CD4+ T cells from PBMCs. The receptor's source is a man aged 55 to 70 in good health and CMV-seronegative. This sequence joins TRBV30 and TRBJ2-2; D not resolved. Written as DNA, the CDR3 is TGTGCCTGGAGTAACACGGCCGAACCCGGGGAGCTGTTTTTT. Translation gives CAWSNTAEPGELFF. Full variable domain (remainder filled in from reference TRBV30 and TRBJ2-2): SQTIHQWPATLVQPVGSPLSLECTVEGTSNPNLYWYRQAAGRGLQLLFYSVGIGQISSEVPQNLSASRPQDRQFILSSKKLLLSDSGFYLCAWSNTAEPGELFFGEGSRLTVL.